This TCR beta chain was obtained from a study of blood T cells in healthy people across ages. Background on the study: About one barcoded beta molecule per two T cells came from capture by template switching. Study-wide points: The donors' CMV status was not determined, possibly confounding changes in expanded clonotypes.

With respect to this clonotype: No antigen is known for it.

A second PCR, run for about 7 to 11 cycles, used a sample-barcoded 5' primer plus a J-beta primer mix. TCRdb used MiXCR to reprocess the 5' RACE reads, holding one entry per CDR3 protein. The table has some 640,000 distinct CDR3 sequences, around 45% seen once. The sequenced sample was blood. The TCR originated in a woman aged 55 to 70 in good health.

CDR3 nucleotides: TGTGCCAGCAGCCGTCTAGCGGGAGGTTCCCGCGAGCAGTACTTC. Its protein is CASSRLAGGSREQYF. V and J are TRBV14 and TRBJ2-5, with 11 bases lining up with TRBD2. The J call may be mistaken, given a closer DNA end match to TRBJ2-7. This CDR3 region has 15 residues. The germline gives CDR1 SGHDN, CDR2 FVKESK.